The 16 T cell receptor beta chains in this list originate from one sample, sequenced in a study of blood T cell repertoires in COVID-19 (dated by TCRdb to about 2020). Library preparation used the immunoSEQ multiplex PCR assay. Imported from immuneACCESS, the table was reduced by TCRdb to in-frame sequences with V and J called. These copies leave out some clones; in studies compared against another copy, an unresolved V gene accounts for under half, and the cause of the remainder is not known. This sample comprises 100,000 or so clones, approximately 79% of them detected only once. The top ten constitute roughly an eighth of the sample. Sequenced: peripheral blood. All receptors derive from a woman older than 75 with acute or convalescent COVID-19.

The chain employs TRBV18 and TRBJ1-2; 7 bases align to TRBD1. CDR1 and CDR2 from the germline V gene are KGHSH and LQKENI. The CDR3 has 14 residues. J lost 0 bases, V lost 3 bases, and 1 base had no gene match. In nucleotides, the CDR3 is TGTGCCAGCTCACCGCAGGGGGCTAACTATGGCTACACCTTC. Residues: CASSPQGANYGYTF.

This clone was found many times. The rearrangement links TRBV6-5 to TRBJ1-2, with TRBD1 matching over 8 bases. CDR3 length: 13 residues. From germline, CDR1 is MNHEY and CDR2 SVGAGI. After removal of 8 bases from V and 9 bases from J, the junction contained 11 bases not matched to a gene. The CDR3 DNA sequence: TGTGCCAGCCGAAGGGACAGGAAGGGGAGCTACACCTTC. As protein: CASRRDRKGSYTF.

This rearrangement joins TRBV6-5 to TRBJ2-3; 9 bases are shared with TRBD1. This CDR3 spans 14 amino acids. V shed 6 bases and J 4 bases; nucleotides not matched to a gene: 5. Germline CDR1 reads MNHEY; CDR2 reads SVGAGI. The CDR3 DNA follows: TGTGCCAGCAGAAGGACAGGGGATTCAGATACGCAGTATTTT. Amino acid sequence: CASRRTGDSDTQYF.

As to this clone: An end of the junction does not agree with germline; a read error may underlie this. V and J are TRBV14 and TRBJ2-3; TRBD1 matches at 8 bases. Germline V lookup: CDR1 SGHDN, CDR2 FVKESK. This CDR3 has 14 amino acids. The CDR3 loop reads CASSQDRGTGTQYF. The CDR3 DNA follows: TGTGCCAGCAGCCAAGATCGGGGGACAGGTACGCAGTATTTT. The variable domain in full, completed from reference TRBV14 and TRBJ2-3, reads EAGVTQFPSHSVIEKGQTVTLRCDPISGHDNLYWYRRVMGKEIKFLLHFVKESKQDESGMPNNRFLAERTGGTYSTLKVQPAELEDSGVYFCASSQDRGTGTQYFGPGTRLTVL.

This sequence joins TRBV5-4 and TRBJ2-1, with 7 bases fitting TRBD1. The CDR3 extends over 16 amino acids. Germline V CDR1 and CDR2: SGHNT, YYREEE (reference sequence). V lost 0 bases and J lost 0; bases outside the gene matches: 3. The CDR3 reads CASSLGTGFSYNEQFF. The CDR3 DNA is TGTGCCAGCAGCTTGGGGACAGGTTTCTCCTACAATGAGCAGTTCTTC.

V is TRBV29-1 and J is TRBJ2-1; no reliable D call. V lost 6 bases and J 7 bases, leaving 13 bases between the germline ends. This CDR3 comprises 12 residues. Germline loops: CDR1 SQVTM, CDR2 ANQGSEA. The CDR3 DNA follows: TGCAGCGTGGGTCCTCCCGGGAATGAGCAGTTCTTC. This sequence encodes CSVGPPGNEQFF.

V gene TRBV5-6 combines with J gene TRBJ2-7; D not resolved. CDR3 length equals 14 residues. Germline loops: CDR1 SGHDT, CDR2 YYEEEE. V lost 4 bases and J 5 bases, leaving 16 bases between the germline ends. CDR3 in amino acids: CASSTPYLSDEQYF. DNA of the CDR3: TGTGCCAGCAGCACACCTTATTTGTCCGACGAGCAGTACTTC.

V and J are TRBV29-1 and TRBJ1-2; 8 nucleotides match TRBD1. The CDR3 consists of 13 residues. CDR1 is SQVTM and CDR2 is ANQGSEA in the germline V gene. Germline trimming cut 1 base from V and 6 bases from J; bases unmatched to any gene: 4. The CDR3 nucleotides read TGCAGCGTTGAAGGGACAGGGTTTGATGGCTACACCTTC. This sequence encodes CSVEGTGFDGYTF.

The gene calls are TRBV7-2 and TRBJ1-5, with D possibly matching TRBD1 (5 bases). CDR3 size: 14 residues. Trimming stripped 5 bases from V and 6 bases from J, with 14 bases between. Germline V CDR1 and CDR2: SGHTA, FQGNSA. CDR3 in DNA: TGTGCCAGCAGCCCCCTGGGGGGGGGTCAGCCCCAGCATTTT. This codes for CASSPLGGGQPQHF.

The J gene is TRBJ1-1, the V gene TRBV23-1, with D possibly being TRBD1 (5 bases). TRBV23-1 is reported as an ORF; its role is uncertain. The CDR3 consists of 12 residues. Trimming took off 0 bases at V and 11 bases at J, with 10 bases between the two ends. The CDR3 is CASSQSPGSAFF. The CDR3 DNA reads TGCGCCAGCAGTCAATCCCCAGGGTCGGCTTTCTTT.

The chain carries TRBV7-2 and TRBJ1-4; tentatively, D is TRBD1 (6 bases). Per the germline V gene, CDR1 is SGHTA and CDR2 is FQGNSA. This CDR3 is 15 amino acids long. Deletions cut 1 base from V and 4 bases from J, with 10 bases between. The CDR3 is CASSLGGGDNEKLFF. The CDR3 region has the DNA TGTGCCAGCAGCTTAGGAGGGGGGGATAATGAAAAACTGTTTTTT.

The CDR3: CASSKETDTEAFF. In DNA, the CDR3 is TGTGCCAGTAGTAAGGAAACAGACACTGAAGCTTTCTTT. The V and J genes are TRBV19 and TRBJ1-1; D call uncertain. The CDR3 covers 13 residues. Per the germline V gene, CDR1 is LNHDA and CDR2 is SQIVND (reference sequence). V lost 4 bases and J 3 bases, leaving 9 bases between the germline ends. Complete variable domain (other parts from reference TRBV19 and TRBJ1-1): DGGITQSPKYLFRKEGQNVTLSCEQNLNHDAMYWYRQDPGQGLRLIYYSQIVNDFQKGDIAEGYSVSREKKESFPLTVTSAQKNPTAFYLCASSKETDTEAFFGQGTRLTVV.

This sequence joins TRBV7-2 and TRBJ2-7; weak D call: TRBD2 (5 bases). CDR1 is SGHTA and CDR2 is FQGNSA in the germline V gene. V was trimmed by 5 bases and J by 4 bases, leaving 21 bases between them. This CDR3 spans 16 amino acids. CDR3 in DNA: TGTGCCAGCAGCGAGGGTGGCCTCGACCTAGTGTACGAGCAGTACTTC. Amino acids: CASSEGGLDLVYEQYF.

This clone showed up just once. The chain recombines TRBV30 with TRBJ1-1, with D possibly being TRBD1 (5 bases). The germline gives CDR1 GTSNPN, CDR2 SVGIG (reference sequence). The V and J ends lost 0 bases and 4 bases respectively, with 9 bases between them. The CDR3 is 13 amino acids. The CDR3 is CAWSVRGATEAFF. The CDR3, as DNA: TGTGCCTGGAGTGTAAGGGGTGCCACTGAAGCTTTCTTT.

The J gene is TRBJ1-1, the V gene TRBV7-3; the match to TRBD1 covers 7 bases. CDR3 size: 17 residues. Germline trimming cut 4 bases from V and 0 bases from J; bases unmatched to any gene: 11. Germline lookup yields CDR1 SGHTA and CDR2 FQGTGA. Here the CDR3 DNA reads TGTGCCAGCAGCTCGCCGGGACAGACCCTCCTGAACACTGAAGCTTTCTTT. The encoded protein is CASSSPGQTLLNTEAFF.

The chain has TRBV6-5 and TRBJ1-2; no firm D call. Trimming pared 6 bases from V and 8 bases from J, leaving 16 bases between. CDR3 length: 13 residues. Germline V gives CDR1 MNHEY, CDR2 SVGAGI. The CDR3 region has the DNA TGTGCCAGCAGAACACGATCGCCGTCCGGCTACACCTTC. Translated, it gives CASRTRSPSGYTF.